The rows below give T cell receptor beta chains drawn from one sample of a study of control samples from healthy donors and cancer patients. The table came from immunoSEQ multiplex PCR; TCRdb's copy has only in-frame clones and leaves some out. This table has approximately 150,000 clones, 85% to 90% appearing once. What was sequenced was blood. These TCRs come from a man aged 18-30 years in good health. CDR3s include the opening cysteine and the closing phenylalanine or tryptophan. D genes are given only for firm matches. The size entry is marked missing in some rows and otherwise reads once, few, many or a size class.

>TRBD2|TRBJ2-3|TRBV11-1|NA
TGTGCCAGCAGCTACCGCGGGGGGGCCTTGGCAGATACGCAGTATTTT
CASSYRGGALADTQYF
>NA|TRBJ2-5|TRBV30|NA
TGTGCCTGCACTAAACAGGGAGGACACCTGGGGACCCAGTACTTC
CACTKQGGHLGTQYF
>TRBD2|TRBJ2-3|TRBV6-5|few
TGTGCCAGCAGTCCTAGCGGGGGGGCCGCAGATACGCAGTATTTT
CASSPSGGAADTQYF
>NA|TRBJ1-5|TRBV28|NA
TGTGCCGGCCAGGCGCCTCAGCCCCAGCATTTT
CAGQAPQPQHF
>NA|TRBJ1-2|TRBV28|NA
TGTGCCAGCAGTTTGAGGCAGGGCTATGGCTACACCTTC
CASSLRQGYGYTF
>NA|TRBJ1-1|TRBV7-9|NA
TGTGCCAGCAGCTCCGGCTTGCTGAACACTGAAGCTTTCTTT
CASSSGLLNTEAFF
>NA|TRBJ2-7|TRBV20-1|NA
TGCAGTGCTAGTGGGGGCTACGAGCAGTACTTC
CSASGGYEQYF
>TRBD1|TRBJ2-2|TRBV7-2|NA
TGTGCCAGCAGCTTTGGAAAGGCTCTGACAGGGGTCACCGGGGAGCTGTTTTTT
CASSFGKALTGVTGELFF
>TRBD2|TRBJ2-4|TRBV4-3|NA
TGCGCCAGCAGCCAAGATAAGGATAGCGGGGGCCAAGCCAAAAACATTCAGTACTTC
CASSQDKDSGGQAKNIQYF
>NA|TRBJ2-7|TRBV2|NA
TGTGCCAGCAATTTACAGCAATCCTACGAGCAGTACTTC
CASNLQQSYEQYF
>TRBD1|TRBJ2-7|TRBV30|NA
TGTGCCTGGAGCCGACAGGGGGGGTCCTACGAGCAGTACTTC
CAWSRQGGSYEQYF
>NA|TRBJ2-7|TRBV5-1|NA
TGCGCCAGCAGCTTGGTTGGTCATTTGGGCTACGAGCAGTACTTC
CASSLVGHLGYEQYF
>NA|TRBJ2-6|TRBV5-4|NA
TGTGCCAGCAGCTTGTTGTCTGGGGCCAACGTCCTGACTTTC
CASSLLSGANVLTF
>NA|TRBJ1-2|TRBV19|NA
TGTGCCAGTAGTTTCGGAGTCAACTATGGCTACACCTTC
CASSFGVNYGYTF
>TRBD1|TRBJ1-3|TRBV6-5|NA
TGTGCCAGCAGCGCCGACAGGGCTGGAAACACCATATATTTT
CASSADRAGNTIYF
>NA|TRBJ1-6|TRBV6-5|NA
TGTGCCACCGGTCTTGCGGACAGTAATTCACCCCTCCACTTT
CATGLADSNSPLHF
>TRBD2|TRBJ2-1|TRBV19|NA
TGTGCCAGTAGTCAAAGACTAGCGGGGGAAGGGAAGCAGTTCTTC
CASSQRLAGEGKQFF
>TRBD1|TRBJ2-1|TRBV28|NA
TGTGCCAGCAGAGAAATTGGACAGGGGTTTAGCAATGAGCAGTTCTTC
CASREIGQGFSNEQFF
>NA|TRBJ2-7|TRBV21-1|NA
TGTGCCAGCAGCGACTATCCGAGACCTACCGGGAAAATTAAATCGGGAGAGGCCTACGAGCAGTACTTC
CASSDYPRPTGKIKSGEAYEQYF
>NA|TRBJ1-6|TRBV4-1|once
TGCGCCAGCAGCCAAGATCTTCAGGGCACCTATAATTCACCCCTCCACTTT
CASSQDLQGTYNSPLHF
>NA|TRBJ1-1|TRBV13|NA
TGTGCCAGCAGCTCACAGGGTCTGAGGGGCACTGAAGCTTTCTTT
CASSSQGLRGTEAFF
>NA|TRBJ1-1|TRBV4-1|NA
TGCGCCAGCAGCCCCCTAGAAACAGAGAACACTGAAGCTTTCTTT
CASSPLETENTEAFF
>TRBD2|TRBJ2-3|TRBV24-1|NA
TGTGCCACCAGCCGACTAGCGGGGACCACAGATACGCAGTATTTT
CATSRLAGTTDTQYF
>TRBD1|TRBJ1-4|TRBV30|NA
TGTGCCTGGAACCAGGGGGCTTTTGAAAAACTGTTTTTT
CAWNQGAFEKLFF
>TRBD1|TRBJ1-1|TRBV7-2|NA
TGTGCCAGCAGCCTTCAACAGGGGACCACTGAAGCTTTCTTT
CASSLQQGTTEAFF
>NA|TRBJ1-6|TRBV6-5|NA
TGTGCCAGCAGTCCCCCGGGGGCTGGGGATTCACCCCTCCACTTT
CASSPPGAGDSPLHF
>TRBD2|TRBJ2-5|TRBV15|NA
TGTGCCACCAGGAAAGGGGGACTAGCGGGGGAGAAAGAGACCCAGTACTTC
CATRKGGLAGEKETQYF
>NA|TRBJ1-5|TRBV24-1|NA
TGTGCCACCAGTGACCCCGGGAGGGGGAATCAGCCCCAGCATTTT
CATSDPGRGNQPQHF
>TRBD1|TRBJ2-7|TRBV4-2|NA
TGTGCCAGCAGCCAAGATGGCAGGGGGTCCTCCTACGAGCAGTACTTC
CASSQDGRGSSYEQYF
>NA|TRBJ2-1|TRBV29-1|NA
TGCAGCGTTGAAGGCGGAACGAGCATGTACAATGAGCAGTTCTTC
CSVEGGTSMYNEQFF
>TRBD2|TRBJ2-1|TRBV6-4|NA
TGTGCCAGCAGTGATCAAGCGGGGGACAATGAGCAGTTCTTC
CASSDQAGDNEQFF
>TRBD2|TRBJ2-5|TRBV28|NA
TGTGCCAGCAGTTTATCCAGCGGGGGGTTAGGTTTCCAGTACTTC
CASSLSSGGLGFQYF
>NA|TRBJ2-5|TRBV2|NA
TGTGCCAGCAGTGAAATGCGACAAGAGACCCAGTACTTC
CASSEMRQETQYF
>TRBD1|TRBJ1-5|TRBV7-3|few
TGTGCCAACCACAGGGGGTACGCAAGTCAGCCCCAGCATTTT
CANHRGYASQPQHF
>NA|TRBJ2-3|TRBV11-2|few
TGTGCCAGCAGCGTCGGTGTGGCTTCAGCCCCAGATACGCAGTATTTT
CASSVGVASAPDTQYF